Presented here are 4 T cell receptor beta chains from one specimen sequenced in a study of shared clonotypes between healthy human individuals. The method was immunoSEQ multiplex PCR; TCRdb's version includes in-frame clones alone and lacks a portion of them. The top ten hold roughly 1.5% of the sample, which has about 980,000 clones, approximately 76% seen once. Material: memory CD4+ T cells sorted from blood. Subset indicated: CD45RA-negative fraction. The source of these receptors is a man aged 18 to 29 in good health.

The chain employs TRBV5-4 and TRBJ2-5; 9 positions match TRBD1. The V segment lost 4 bases and the J segment 5 bases; nucleotides outside the gene matches: 9. The CDR3 is made up of 15 amino acids. Germline loops: CDR1 SGHNT, CDR2 YYREEE (reference sequence). CDR3 bases: TGTGCCAGCAGCCTAAAACAGGGGGCTGGGGAGACCCAGTACTTC. Protein: CASSLKQGAGETQYF. Filled out from reference TRBV5-4 and TRBJ2-5, the complete variable domain reads ETGVTQSPTHLIKTRGQQVTLRCSSQSGHNTVSWYQQALGQGPQFIFQYYREEENGRGNFPPRFSGLQFPNYSSELNVNALELDDSALYLCASSLKQGAGETQYFGPGTRLLVL.

The chain couples TRBV11-2 to TRBJ2-7, with TRBD1 matching 7 bases. Germline CDR1 reads SGHAT; CDR2 reads FQNNGV. The CDR3 is 13 amino acids. The junction had 6 bases not matched to a gene; V was cut back by 5 bases and J by 5 bases. The CDR3 nucleotides are TGTGCCAGCAGCCCACAGGGGATGGACGAGCAGTACTTC. This sequence encodes CASSPQGMDEQYF.

The V and J genes are TRBV6-5 and TRBJ1-3, with a possible D match to TRBD1 (6 bases). Germline V gene data show CDR1 as MNHEY and CDR2 as SVGAGI. The CDR3 contains 15 residues. V dropped 0 bases and J dropped 3 bases, with 9 bases sitting between them. DNA for the CDR3: TGTGCCAGCAGTTACTCCCGGGGGCTTGGAAACACCATATATTTT. It is translated as CASSYSRGLGNTIYF.

This chain connects TRBV5-8 to TRBJ1-6; 7 bases are a match to TRBD1. The CDR3 has 14 residues. Trimming at V came to 4 bases and at J to 7 bases, leaving 5 bases not matched to a gene. Looked up from germline, CDR1 is SGHTS and CDR2 is YDEGEE. DNA for the CDR3: TGTGCCAGCAGCCTGGCAGGGGGGAATTCACCCCTCCACTTT. Its translation is CASSLAGGNSPLHF.